This T cell receptor beta chain was obtained from a study of Graves' ophthalmopathy and Graves' hyperthyroidism. TCR beta CDR3 amplification used RNA transcripts. First-round RT-PCR with HTBI primers preceded a second-round multiplex PCR. TCRdb recomputed calls from the multiplex PCR reads with MiXCR, one row per CDR3 protein. The sample includes some 1.1 million distinct CDR3 sequences, less than 45% seen only once; the top ten take 11%. Germline CDR1 is SGHNT and CDR2 is YYREEE (reference sequence). The V end was cut by 4 bases, the J end by 2 bases, with 15 bases between. This CDR3 spans 15 amino acids. This clonotype was observed a few times.

V usage is TRBV5-4 and J usage is TRBJ1-2; D perhaps matches TRBD1 (5 bases). Sequencing input: peripheral blood or thyroid tissue (not recorded which). The clonotype originates from an adult man with Graves' hyperthyroidism. In DNA, the CDR3 is TGTGCCAGCAGCCTAGGTGGGGCAGGGAACTATGGCTACACCTTC. It translates to CASSLGGAGNYGYTF.